This record concerns one TCR beta chain sequence. These data belong to a study of technical replicates of blood from a handful of donors. The CDR3 covers 13 residues. V was trimmed by 6 bases and J by 9 bases, leaving 17 bases between them. Germline CDR1 ENHRY, CDR2 SYGVKD. The method was immunoSEQ multiplex PCR; TCRdb's version includes in-frame clones alone and lacks a portion of them. Among about 66,000 clones listed, 95% to 98% were seen once. The clonotype was recovered from a human donor in good health. V gene TRBV10-3 combines with J gene TRBJ2-5, with D tentatively TRBD1 (6 bases). Sequenced: T cells isolated from PBMCs. The CDR3 loop is CAIRIQGDEPQYF. Here the CDR3 DNA reads TGTGCCATCAGGATACAGGGCGATGAGCCCCAGTACTTC.